What follows describes a single T cell receptor beta chain. The specificity of this receptor is unknown. No base quality information exists; no much larger clone differs at one position. Compared with germline, V lacks 0 bases and J lacks 9 bases; bases without a gene match: 7. CDR1 and CDR2 are read off the germline V gene as MNHEY and SVGAGI. The CDR3 measures 16 amino acids from cysteine to phenylalanine. Only the CDR3 DNA stays, 48 bases, in frame from base 1. Collaborating institutions collected whole blood in K2EDTA tubes following their own protocols. Collaborator samples were shipped for TCRbeta analysis as frozen whole blood, isolated PBMCs, or DNA extracted from either sample type. TCRbeta CDR3 regions were amplified from genomic DNA using the immunoSEQ Assay, a bias-controlled multiplex PCR. For the original study's pipeline: The number of nucleated cells in each sample was estimated from the amplification of reference gene primers within the assay. Sequence reads were collapsed and filtered to measure the absolute abundance of every unique TCRbeta CDR3 rearrangement. For each sample, productive Simpson clonality was calculated as the square root of Simpson's diversity index over productive rearrangements. Sourced from immuneACCESS, this table was stored by TCRdb with only in-frame sequences that have V and J called. A share of the clones is absent; for the studies checked, an unresolved V gene accounts for under half, and the remainder has no known explanation. V and J calls plus clone size are reproduced from that table; the DNA served to infer D and trimming. The sample records about 300,000 clones, 80% to 90% of which are singletons. The ten largest clones capture about 1.2% of the sample.

This entry belongs to a study of blood T cell repertoires in COVID-19 (TCRdb year 2020). Broadly, across the study: Samples covering the acute and convalescent phases of COVID-19 were provided by collaborators in the United States, Italy and Spain. The samples were drawn from two sources: the first 160 participants of the ongoing ImmuneRACE study, and over 950 subjects contributed by 6 global collaborators. The prospective study material was composed of cDNA or gDNA derived from T cells, B-cell-depleted T cells, or PBMCs. The dataset comprised deeply sampled blood TCRbeta repertoires from subjects exposed to, actively infected with, or recovered from COVID-19. Where available, HLA class I and class II types were obtained from metadata supplied by the sample provider rather than from assay-based typing. A freely available public database, intended as a resource for researchers studying the immune response to SARS-CoV-2, is where the repertoires were released. A de-identified subject ID, COVID-19 status, age in years and sex were almost always included in the sample metadata. What the authors observed across the whole study: The amount of clinical and demographic metadata varied by source and participant and was provided uncurated.

The specimen sequenced was peripheral blood. The clonotype originates from a woman aged 50 to 60 with acute or convalescent COVID-19. This sequence uses TRBV6-5 and TRBJ2-1, with 11 bases in between that match TRBD2. The DNA is as follows: TGTGCCAGCAGTTACTCGGTACTAGCGGGAGTAGGTGAGCAGTTCTTC. This encodes CASSYSVLAGVGEQFF.